This TCR beta chain was captured by sequencing in a study of T cells in Graves' hyperthyroidism and ophthalmopathy. The investigators amplified TCR beta CDR3 regions from RNA transcripts. RT-PCR in the first round (using the HTBI primer set) targeted the TCR CDR3. TCRdb re-called the multiplex PCR reads through MiXCR, storing one row per CDR3 protein. The sample gives more than 250,000 distinct CDR3 sequences, roughly 15% of which show up once; over 25% is in the top ten. The sample holds many counts of this clonotype. What was sequenced was blood. The sequence came from a woman between 45 and 60 years old with Graves' hyperthyroidism that later progressed to Graves' ophthalmopathy.

As DNA, the CDR3 is TGTGCCAGCAGTTCGGGACAGCCGCCTTCTGGCTACACCTTC. Translation: CASSSGQPPSGYTF. This rearrangement joins TRBV28 to TRBJ1-2; TRBD1 matches at 7 bases. The V and J ends lost 4 bases and 7 bases, in that order; junction bases with no gene match: 9. The CDR3 extends over 14 amino acids. Germline V gene lookup returns CDR1 MDHEN and CDR2 SYDVKM.